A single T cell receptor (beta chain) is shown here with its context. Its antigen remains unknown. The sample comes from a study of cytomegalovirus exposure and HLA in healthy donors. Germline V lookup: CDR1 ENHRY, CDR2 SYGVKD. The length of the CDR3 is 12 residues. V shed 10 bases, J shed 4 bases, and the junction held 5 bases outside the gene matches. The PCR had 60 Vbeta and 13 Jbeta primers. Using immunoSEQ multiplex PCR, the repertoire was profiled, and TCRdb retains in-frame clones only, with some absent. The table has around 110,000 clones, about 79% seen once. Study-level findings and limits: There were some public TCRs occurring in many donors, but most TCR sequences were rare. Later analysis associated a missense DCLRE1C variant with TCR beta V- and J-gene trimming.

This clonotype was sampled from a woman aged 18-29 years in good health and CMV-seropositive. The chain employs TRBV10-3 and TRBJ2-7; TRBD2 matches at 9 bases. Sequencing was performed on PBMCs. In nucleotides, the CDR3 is TGTGCCAACGGGGCGGGAGGGTACGAGCAGTACTTC. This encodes CANGAGGYEQYF.